This TCR beta chain was found in a study of naive and memory T cell subsets. Study outcomes and limitations: TCR counts from RNA may reflect activation-linked expression changes.

This clonotype was picked up a small number of times. What it recognizes is unknown. Two oligonucleotides, mixed equimolar, formed the beta constant-region primer covering TRBC1 and TRBC2. Four rounds of PCR amplified the ligated cDNA using nested alpha and beta constant-region primers plus SP2. TCRdb itself ran the UMI-ligation and nested PCR reads through MiXCR, one entry per CDR3 protein. Among about 34,000 distinct CDR3 sequences listed, around 18% were seen once. The CDR3 sequence is 14 residues long. V was pared by 4 bases and J by 5 bases, with 7 bases of the junction left unmatched. Germline-derived CDR1 and CDR2 are SGHNT and YENEEA.

V gene TRBV11-3 combines with J gene TRBJ2-5; 7 nucleotides align to TRBD1. The sample consisted of effector memory CD4+ T cells from blood. Documented subset: effector memory, CD45RA- CD27-. The source is a human donor in good health. CDR3 bases: TGTGCCAGCAGCTCGAGGGGGCGACCGGAGACCCAGTACTTC. Amino acid sequence: CASSSRGRPETQYF.